A single sample is the source of the 21 T cell receptor beta chains below, sequenced in a study of T cells after yellow fever vaccination. MiXCR, applied by TCRdb to the 5' RACE reads, yields one record per CDR3 protein. The sample gives fewer than 400,000 distinct CDR3 sequences, about 10% of which show up once; about 3% is in the top ten. Sample: CD4+ T cells sorted from PBMCs, taken 45 days after the yellow fever booster vaccination. All receptors come from a man between 18 and 29 years old who received the YFV17D yellow fever vaccine.

This clonotype showed up just a few times. J is TRBJ2-7 and V is TRBV24-1; D call uncertain. This CDR3 has 15 amino acids. The germline V gene encodes CDR1 KGHDR and CDR2 SFDVKD. V lost 7 bases, J lost 5 bases, and 20 bases lay in between. The CDR3 here is CATSDEVTPKNEQYV. In nucleotides, the CDR3 is TGTGCCACCAGCGACGAGGTGACACCGAAGAACGAGCAGTACGTC.

The chain links TRBV6-5 to TRBJ1-2, with 7 bases matching TRBD1. Germline CDR1 is MNHEY and CDR2 is SVGAGI. Losses at the gene ends were 7 bases for V and 4 bases for J; bases not matched to a gene: 6. CDR3 size: 13 residues. The CDR3 protein is CASKTTGPYGYTF. The CDR3 DNA reads as TGTGCCAGCAAGACGACAGGGCCCTATGGCTACACCTTC.

The table lists this clonotype with a few counts. The V and J genes are TRBV28 and TRBJ2-7; 7 nucleotides align to TRBD1. With 5 bases clipped from V and 2 bases from J, the junction kept 6 bases outside the gene matches. Germline values: CDR1 MDHEN, CDR2 SYDVKM. CDR3 size: 14 residues. This chain's CDR3 is CASSPPGQTYEQYV. The CDR3 bases are TGTGCCAGCAGTCCCCCGGGACAGACCTACGAGCAGTACGTC.

The gene calls are TRBV18 and TRBJ1-5; weak D call: TRBD1 (5 bases). The CDR3 has 13 residues. From germline, CDR1 is KGHSH and CDR2 LQKENI. Trimming removed 6 bases from V and 6 bases from J, with 12 bases in between. In DNA, the CDR3 is TGTGCCAGCTCTATCAGGGACGGTCAGCCCCAGCATTTT. Translated, it gives CASSIRDGQPQHF.

This clonotype was detected a few times. The junction shows a germline mismatch at one end, possibly a read error. The rearrangement uses TRBV4-3 and TRBJ2-3; possible D gene TRBD2, 5 bases. This CDR3 comprises 16 residues. Germline V gene lookup returns CDR1 LGHNA and CDR2 YSLEER. CDR3 sequence (DNA): TGCGCCAGCAGCCAAGAGCTAGCTAAGGACTCCGATAGGCAGTATTTT. Translating gives CASSQELAKDSDRQYF.

V is TRBV6-2 or TRBV6-3 and J is TRBJ1-2; D gene unclear. The germline gives CDR1 MNHEY, CDR2 SVGEGT. V lost 7 bases and J 5 bases, leaving 20 bases between the germline ends. This CDR3 has 15 amino acids. Here the CDR3 DNA reads TGTGCCAGCACCCCCCAAGAGCGGACTGATTATGGCTACACCTTC. Its protein is CASTPQERTDYGYTF.

The sample holds a few counts of this clonotype. V and J are TRBV4-1 and TRBJ2-3; no firm D call. The CDR3 totals 12 residues. Germline CDR1 is MGHRA and CDR2 is YSYEKL. Deletions cut 0 bases from V and 6 bases from J, with 4 bases between. DNA for the CDR3: TGCGCCAGCAGCCAAGAAGCGGATACGCAGTATTTT. It translates to CASSQEADTQYF.

This clonotype has only a few counts. The chain has TRBV7-2 and TRBJ1-5, with D tentatively TRBD1 (5 bases). Germline V gene data show CDR1 as SGHTA and CDR2 as FQGNSA. Trimming removed 5 bases at V and 4 bases at J, with 15 bases between. The CDR3 contains 15 residues. The CDR3 bases are TGTGCCAGCAGCGACACGGGGGTAAATAATCAGCCCCAGCATTTT. Protein: CASSDTGVNNQPQHF.

This clonotype was seen only a few times. V is TRBV7-9 and J is TRBJ2-1; 10 nucleotides align to TRBD1. Germline V gives CDR1 SEHNR, CDR2 FQNEAQ (reference sequence). Trimming removed 5 bases from V and 8 bases from J; junction bases left unmatched: 6. The CDR3 length is 14 residues. The CDR3 region is CASSQGQGLDEQFF. CDR3 nucleotide sequence: TGTGCCAGCAGCCAGGGACAGGGGCTTGATGAGCAGTTCTTC.

This clonotype was counted a few times. The V call is TRBV27, the J call TRBJ1-1, with TRBD1 matching 7 bases. After removal of 1 base from V and 4 bases from J, the junction contained 18 bases not matched to a gene. Germline V gene data show CDR1 as MNHEY and CDR2 as SMNVEV (reference sequence). CDR3 size: 19 residues. The CDR3 loop reads CASSLLRGGGFKIGTEAFF. The CDR3 DNA is TGTGCCAGCAGTTTATTAAGAGGGGGCGGTTTTAAGATTGGCACTGAAGCTTTCTTT.

This clonotype turned up a few times. The rearrangement joins TRBV5-1 to TRBJ2-3; the match to TRBD2 covers 8 bases. Germline trimming cut 3 bases from V and 2 bases from J; bases unmatched to any gene: 5. The CDR3 loop spans 15 amino acids. Germline CDR1 reads SGHRS; CDR2 reads YFSETQ. CDR3 sequence reads: CASSWVSGDTDTQYF. The CDR3 coding sequence is TGCGCCAGCAGCTGGGTTAGCGGGGACACAGATACGCAGTATTTT.

Many counts were recorded for this clonotype. The chain is built from TRBV7-2 and TRBJ2-7, with 10 bases identical to TRBD1. The CDR3 is 15 residues long. Germline CDR1 reads SGHTA; CDR2 reads FQGNSA. J lost 0 bases, V lost 3 bases, and 2 bases had no gene match. The CDR3 loop reads CASSLDRGYSYEQYF. The CDR3 DNA sequence: TGTGCCAGCAGCTTGGACAGGGGGTACTCCTACGAGCAGTACTTC.

The chain recombines TRBV18 with TRBJ1-4; D is ambiguous. The CDR3 extends over 13 amino acids. Trimming shortened V by 6 bases and J by 4 bases, and 9 bases separated the two germline ends. CDR1 KGHSH and CDR2 LQKENI come from the germline V gene. The CDR3 region is CASSLAYNEKLFF. The CDR3 DNA follows: TGTGCCAGCTCGCTCGCCTATAATGAAAAACTGTTTTTT.

The chain recombines TRBV28 with TRBJ1-1; D is undetermined. This CDR3 spans 16 amino acids. Trimming took 2 bases from V and 0 from J, leaving 13 bases between them. CDR1 is MDHEN and CDR2 is SYDVKM in the germline V gene. The chain's CDR3 is CASSLNFPGLNTEAFF. The CDR3, as DNA: TGTGCCAGCAGTTTAAATTTTCCGGGATTGAACACTGAAGCTTTCTTT.

J is TRBJ2-5 and V is TRBV29-1, with TRBD2 matching 7 bases. The trim removed 8 bases at V and 7 bases at J, leaving 13 bases unmatched. Germline CDR1 SQVTM, CDR2 ANQGSEA. This CDR3 is 13 amino acids long. The CDR3 sequence: CSTGGIIGATQYF. CDR3 in DNA: TGCAGCACCGGGGGGATAATTGGGGCGACCCAGTACTTC.

This clonotype was picked up a small number of times. V and J are TRBV5-1 and TRBJ1-2, with a possible D match to TRBD1 (5 bases). The CDR3 covers 10 residues. V was shortened by 8 bases and J by 8 bases, with 10 bases between the two germline ends. Per germline, CDR1 SGHRS and CDR2 YFSETQ. CDR3: CARQAQGYTF. DNA of the CDR3: TGCGCCAGACAGGCCCAGGGCTACACCTTC.

The genes are TRBV7-9 and TRBJ2-2; tentatively, D is TRBD1 (6 bases). CDR3 length: 16 residues. Germline lookup yields CDR1 SEHNR and CDR2 FQNEAQ (reference sequence). V dropped 5 bases and J dropped 6 bases, with 19 bases sitting between them. The CDR3 loop is CASSPNREGAAGELFF. The CDR3 coding sequence is TGTGCCAGCAGCCCGAACAGGGAAGGTGCGGCCGGGGAGCTGTTTTTT. Drawing the rest from reference TRBV7-9 and TRBJ2-2, the complete variable domain is DTGVSQNPRHKITKRGQNVTFRCDPISEHNRLYWYRQTLGQGPEFLTYFQNEAQLEKSRLLSDRFSAERPKGSFSTLEIQRTEQGDSAMYLCASSPNREGAAGELFFGEGSRLTVL.

This clonotype was counted only a few times. This chain uses TRBV3-1 with TRBJ2-5; D is undetermined. The CDR3 loop spans 13 amino acids. CDR1 and CDR2 from the germline V gene are LGHDT and YNNKEL (reference sequence). The V end lost 4 bases, the J end lost 5 bases, and 11 bases lay between the germline ends. Here the CDR3 reads CASSPPVEETQYF. The CDR3 DNA reads as TGTGCCAGCAGCCCCCCGGTTGAGGAGACCCAGTACTTC.

The table lists this clonotype with a few counts. This rearrangement joins TRBV10-3 to TRBJ2-6; maybe TRBD1 (6 bases). The CDR3 has 15 residues. Germline loops: CDR1 ENHRY, CDR2 SYGVKD. V lost 1 base to trimming and J lost 4 bases, with 8 bases between them. DNA of the CDR3: TGTGCCATCAGTGAGTGGGGGCAAGGGGCCAACGTCCTGACTTTC. Amino acid sequence: CAISEWGQGANVLTF.

A few counts support this clonotype. The rearrangement uses TRBV20-1 and TRBJ2-1; 7 bases align to TRBD1. CDR1 DFQATT and CDR2 SNEGSKA come from the germline V gene (reference sequence). The CDR3 spans 12 residues. Unmatched junction bases numbered 1, after V lost 2 bases and J lost 6 bases. The CDR3 is CSARRTGNEQFF. Written as DNA, the CDR3 is TGCAGTGCTAGAAGGACAGGCAATGAGCAGTTCTTC.

This clonotype was detected ten times or more. V usage is TRBV7-6 and J usage is TRBJ2-5, with D perhaps TRBD1 or TRBD2 (5 bases each). CDR1 is SGHVS and CDR2 is FNYEAQ in the germline V gene. This CDR3 is built from 15 residues. V lost 5 bases to trimming and J lost 4 bases, with 17 bases between them. This chain's CDR3 is CASSRGGFEGETQYF. The DNA for the CDR3 is TGTGCCAGCAGCCGGGGCGGGTTTGAGGGAGAGACCCAGTACTTC. The whole variable domain, filled in from reference TRBV7-6 and TRBJ2-5, reads GAGVSQSPRYKVTKRGQDVALRCDPISGHVSLYWYRQALGQGPEFLTYFNYEAQQDKSGLPNDRFSAERPEGSISTLTIQRTEQRDSAMYRCASSRGGFEGETQYFGPGTRLLVL.